This paragraph covers one T cell receptor beta chain sequence. These data belong to a study of blood T cell repertoires in COVID-19. Study-wide background: There were acute and convalescent COVID-19 samples, and they came from the United States, Italy and Spain. T cells, B-cell-depleted T cells, or PBMCs supplied cDNA or gDNA.

In the study's own analysis: By means of reference gene primer amplification, nucleated cell counts were estimated. Some clones are missing from TCRdb's copy, which holds only in-frame ones; the method was immunoSEQ multiplex PCR. The V and J calls and clone size come from that table; D and trimming were worked out from the DNA. The sample lists tens of thousands of clones, about 85% occurring once. The CDR3 is 14 residues long. V shed 3 bases and J 8 bases; nucleotides not matched to a gene: 8. Looked up from germline, CDR1 is LNHNV and CDR2 is YYDKDF (reference sequence). Sequencing used peripheral blood. The TCR sequence derives from a man aged 55 to 70 with active COVID-19. The rearrangement joins TRBV15 to TRBJ1-2; 8 nucleotides line up with TRBD1. The CDR3 protein is CATSRERQGRGYTF. The CDR3 DNA follows: TGTGCCACCAGCAGGGAGCGACAGGGGAGAGGCTACACCTTC.